Listed below are T cell receptor beta chains from one sample, sequenced in a study of CD8+ T cells in alopecia areata. Some clones are missing from TCRdb's copy, which holds only in-frame ones; the method was immunoSEQ multiplex PCR. The sample yields approximately 190,000 clones, roughly 64% seen once. This sample comprised CD4+ T cells sorted from blood, obtained at week 24, from a patient treated with tofacitinib. The origin of the receptors is a human donor with alopecia areata. Both conserved end residues are part of each CDR3. D genes are given only for firm matches. Some rows mark clone size as missing; the rest say once, few, many or name a class of expanded clone.

.,TRBV7-9,TRBD2,TRBJ2-3,TGTGCCAGCAGCTTAGGAGTCGCGGGGGGCACAGATACGCAGTATTTT,CASSLGVAGGTDTQYF
.,TRBV27,.,TRBJ2-5,TGTGCCAGCAGTTTAACCACGTGGGCAGCACAAGAGACCCAGTACTTC,CASSLTTWAAQETQYF
.,TRBV11-3,.,TRBJ2-1,TGTGCCAGCAGCTCCAATACGGGGCAACACAATGAGCAGTTCTTC,CASSSNTGQHNEQFF
few,TRBV6-6,.,TRBJ2-6,TGTGCCAGCAGTCCCATTACAGGGTCTGGGGCCAACGTCCTGACTTTC,CASSPITGSGANVLTF
.,TRBV30,.,TRBJ2-7,TGTGCCTGGAGTGTACGCGAGGAGCAGTACTTC,CAWSVREEQYF
.,TRBV7-2,TRBD1,TRBJ1-1,TGTGCCAGCAGCCCCGGGACAGGGGCTTTCTTT,CASSPGTGAFF
.,TRBV28,.,TRBJ2-7,TGTGCCAGCAGTCTTCTAACCTACGAGCAGTACTTC,CASSLLTYEQYF
.,TRBV9,.,TRBJ2-7,TGTGCCAGCAGCAGGGACTCCTACGAGCAGTACTTC,CASSRDSYEQYF
.,TRBV29-1,.,TRBJ2-7,TGCAGCGTTGACACCGGGACAAGGGACGAGCAGTACTTC,CSVDTGTRDEQYF
.,TRBV30,TRBD2,TRBJ2-5,TGTGCCTGGGGAACTAGCGGGAGGCTGGGGGAGACCCAGTACTTC,CAWGTSGRLGETQYF
few,TRBV28,.,TRBJ2-7,TGTGCCAGCAGTCCTCCTGGTTCCTACTACGAGCAGTACTTC,CASSPPGSYYEQYF
.,TRBV23-1,TRBD2,TRBJ2-2,TGCGCCAGCACTTCGGAAGGGCGGGAGCCGAACACCGGGGAGCTGTTTTTT,CASTSEGREPNTGELFF
few,TRBV9,.,TRBJ2-5,TGTGCCAGCAGCGTAGGTCAAGGGGAAGAGACCCAGTACTTC,CASSVGQGEETQYF
.,TRBV11-2,TRBD1,TRBJ1-2,TGTGCCAGCAGCTTAGATTTCCCCCTACAGGGGTCGTCGGTATCTCGTGGCTACACCTTC,CASSLDFPLQGSSVSRGYTF
.,TRBV5-1,TRBD1,TRBJ2-2,TGCGCCAGCAGCCAGGGGACAGGGAACACCGGGGAGCTGTTTTTT,CASSQGTGNTGELFF
few,TRBV7-9,TRBD1,TRBJ1-2,TGTGCCAGCAGCTTACCGGGGACAGATCGAGGCTACACCTTC,CASSLPGTDRGYTF
.,TRBV30,TRBD2,TRBJ2-2,TGTGCCTGGAGTGCGGGACTAGCGGGCTCTTCCGGGGAGCTGTTTTTT,CAWSAGLAGSSGELFF
few,TRBV29-1,.,TRBJ2-1,TGCAGCGTTGAGAGGGGCCGGCCCAATGAGCAGTTCTTC,CSVERGRPNEQFF
few,TRBV18,.,TRBJ2-3,TGTGCCAGCTCACCACCGGCAGCTAGCACAGATACGCAGTATTTT,CASSPPAASTDTQYF
.,TRBV29-1,TRBD1,TRBJ2-7,TGCAGCGCCGGGACAGGGAGGAACGAGCAGTACTTC,CSAGTGRNEQYF
.,TRBV25-1,.,TRBJ1-5,TGTGCCAGCAGTGAGGGTTTTCAGCCCCAGCATTTT,CASSEGFQPQHF
few,TRBV7-8,.,TRBJ1-2,TGTGCCAGCAGCTTGAGGGACTATGGCTACACCTTC,CASSLRDYGYTF
.,TRBV2,.,TRBJ1-6,TGTGCCAGCAGCCCCGGGGGCAGCTCCTATAATTCACCCCTCCACTTT,CASSPGGSSYNSPLHF
.,TRBV9,.,TRBJ2-2,TGTGCCAGCAGCGTAGGACAGTCGAACACCGGGGAGCTGTTTTTT,CASSVGQSNTGELFF
.,TRBV5-4,.,TRBJ2-7,TGTGCCAGCAGCTTGTCGGCAGCCACCTACGAGCAGTACTTC,CASSLSAATYEQYF
.,TRBV7-2,.,TRBJ2-3,TGTGCCAGCAGCTTCTCGTTGAATGGGGATACGCAGTATTTT,CASSFSLNGDTQYF
.,TRBV11-2,.,TRBJ2-7,TGTGCCAGCAGCCGCACCGGGACAATCTACGAGCAGTACTTC,CASSRTGTIYEQYF
.,TRBV28,.,TRBJ2-7,TGTGCCAGCAGCCTCGGGGTAGCGGTACCCTACGAGCAGTACTTC,CASSLGVAVPYEQYF
few,TRBV7-2,TRBD1,TRBJ2-7,TGTGCCAGCAGCCGGGACAGGGTCTCCTACGAGCAGTACTTC,CASSRDRVSYEQYF
few,TRBV18,.,TRBJ2-7,TGTGCCAGCTCACCCCGCTACGAGCAGTACTTC,CASSPRYEQYF
few,TRBV7-2,.,TRBJ1-6,TGTGCCAGCAGCCATGGGCTACGAGATTCACCCCTCCACTTT,CASSHGLRDSPLHF
.,TRBV18,TRBD1,TRBJ1-5,TGTGCCAGCTCACCAGTTGAGGGGGCGAGCAATCAGCCCCAGCATTTT,CASSPVEGASNQPQHF
.,TRBV28,TRBD2,TRBJ2-2,TGTGCCAGCAGGCAATCTAGCGGGAGTGGAGGGGAGCTGTTTTTT,CASRQSSGSGGELFF
.,TRBV5-6,.,TRBJ2-7,TGTGCCAGCAGCTTGACGTCCTACGAGCAGTACTTC,CASSLTSYEQYF
.,TRBV19,TRBD1,TRBJ2-7,TGTGCCAGTAGTCCGCCCGGGACAGGGGGCTCCGAGCAGTACTTC,CASSPPGTGGSEQYF
few,TRBV4-2,TRBD2,TRBJ2-7,TGTGCCAGCAGCCAAGATCTAGCGGCCTACGAGCAGTACTTC,CASSQDLAAYEQYF
few,TRBV27,TRBD1,TRBJ2-7,TGTGCCAGCAGTCGGTCCGGGACAGGGCGGCAAGAGCAGTACTTC,CASSRSGTGRQEQYF
.,TRBV5-6,.,TRBJ2-7,TGTGCCAGCAGCTCCCAGGGAGAGCAGTACTTC,CASSSQGEQYF
.,TRBV10-3,TRBD1,TRBJ1-5,TGTGCCATCAGTGCTGACAGGGGTCGCGATCAGCCCCAGCATTTT,CAISADRGRDQPQHF
few,TRBV12-5,.,TRBJ1-6,TGTGCTAGTGGTTTTGGTCACACCCTCCACTTT,CASGFGHTLHF
.,TRBV4-3,TRBD2,TRBJ2-7,TGCGCCAGCAGCCAAGATCCCCGCGGGGGGTACGAGCAGTACTTC,CASSQDPRGGYEQYF
.,TRBV29-1,.,TRBJ1-5,TGCAGCGTTGGTGATGGGGCCTATAATCAGCCCCAGCATTTT,CSVGDGAYNQPQHF
few,TRBV4-3,TRBD1,TRBJ1-1,TGCGCCAGCAGCCAGCCAGGACAGGCCCCGGAAGCTTTCTTT,CASSQPGQAPEAFF